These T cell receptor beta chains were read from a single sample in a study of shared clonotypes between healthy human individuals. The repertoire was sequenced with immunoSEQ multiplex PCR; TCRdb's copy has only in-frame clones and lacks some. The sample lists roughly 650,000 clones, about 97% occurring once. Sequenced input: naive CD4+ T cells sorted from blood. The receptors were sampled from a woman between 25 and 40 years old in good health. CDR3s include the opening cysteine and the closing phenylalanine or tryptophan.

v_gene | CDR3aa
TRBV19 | CASSSRGSGNTIYF
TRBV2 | CASNLQGIRDEQYF
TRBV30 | CAWSKQSDEQYF
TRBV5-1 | CASSLTGTGNEKLFF
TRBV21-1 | CASSNRVGAEAFF
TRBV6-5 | CATGRPGQPQHF
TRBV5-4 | CASSLGGSDNEQFF
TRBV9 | CASSVGVAGGRRGELFF
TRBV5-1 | CASSLGGFGSDTQYF
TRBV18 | CASSRGTPPNSNTGELFF
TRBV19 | CASTQDGMNTEAFF
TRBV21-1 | CASSTRQDPCPLSSYEQYF
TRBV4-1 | CASSQDVGGNNQPQHF
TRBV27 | CASSYNTVTGELFF
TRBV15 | CATSRGSYEQYF
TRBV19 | CASSMTARAEQFF
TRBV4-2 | CASSQGGQNYGYTF
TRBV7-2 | CASSFWTGDDEQYF
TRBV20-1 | CSASTYEQYF
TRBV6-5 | CASAGNPREQYF